The rows below give T cell receptor beta chains drawn from one sample of a study of T cell responses to AZD1222 COVID-19 vaccine. Method: immunoSEQ multiplex PCR; TCRdb's copy keeps in-frame clones and lacks some. Among roughly 110,000 clones listed, 90% were seen once. The sample was peripheral blood, taken 28 days after the second AZD1222 dose. The source of these receptors is an adult who received the AZD1222 COVID-19 vaccine. Both conserved end residues are part of each CDR3. The D gene is left open where the match is weak. The listing skips clone size in some rows; elsewhere it reads once, few, many or a size class.

cdr3_nt cdr3_aa clone_size j_call d_call v_call
TGTGCCAGTGAACGTCCGGGGACCCAAGAGACCCAGTACTTC CASERPGTQETQYF NA TRBJ2-5 NA TRBV2
TGTGCCAGTAGTATGGGGGCAGCTGGGGAAAAACTGTTTTTT CASSMGAAGEKLFF NA TRBJ1-4 NA TRBV19
TGTGCCAGCAGCCAAGATCTAGCGGGGCTCTACGAGCAGTACTTC CASSQDLAGLYEQYF NA TRBJ2-7 TRBD2 TRBV4-2
TGTGCCAGCAGCCAAGCCTATAATGAAAAACTGTTTTTT CASSQAYNEKLFF NA TRBJ1-4 NA TRBV3-1/TRBV3-2
TGCGCCAGCAGCCCAGGACGTGAATACACAGATACGCAGTATTTT CASSPGREYTDTQYF NA TRBJ2-3 NA TRBV5-1
TGTGCCAGCAGCTTAGTGGTCAGGGGCAACGAGCAGTACTTC CASSLVVRGNEQYF once TRBJ2-7 NA TRBV7-2
TGTGCCAGCAGCGCCACCCCGGGACGCCAGTTCTTC CASSATPGRQFF NA TRBJ2-1 NA TRBV7-9
TGTGCCAGCTCACAAGTAAGAGGCACTGAAGCTTTCTTT CASSQVRGTEAFF NA TRBJ1-1 NA TRBV18
TGTGCCAGTAGTAGCTCCACAGGGGCAGAGACCCAGTACTTC CASSSSTGAETQYF once TRBJ2-5 TRBD1 TRBV19
TGTGCCAGCAGACACAAGCGGGGGTTAGGAAACTATGGCTACACCTTC CASRHKRGLGNYGYTF NA TRBJ1-2 NA TRBV27
TGTGCCAGCAGCTCCGGGGATTCCAATGAAAAACTGTTTTTT CASSSGDSNEKLFF NA TRBJ1-4 NA TRBV11-1
TGCGCCAGCAGCTTCGTATTGCGGGGGCCTTACAATGAGCAGTTCTTC CASSFVLRGPYNEQFF once TRBJ2-1 NA TRBV5-1
TGTGCCAGCAGCCCGGCGGGACTCTCGGGGACCGGGGAGCTGTTTTTT CASSPAGLSGTGELFF NA TRBJ2-2 NA TRBV7-2
TGTGCCAGCAGTTATCTCGGAGGAACCAATGAGCAGTTCTTC CASSYLGGTNEQFF NA TRBJ2-1 NA TRBV6-5
TGTGCCAGCAGCCAAACAATCGGGCGGAATCAGCCCCAGCATTTT CASSQTIGRNQPQHF NA TRBJ1-5 NA TRBV11-2
TGCGCCAGCAGCCAAGGCAGCTCCTATAATTCACCCCTCCACTTT CASSQGSSYNSPLHF NA TRBJ1-6 NA TRBV4-3
TGTGCCAGCAGACAAACCCCAGGGGACGAGCAGTACTTC CASRQTPGDEQYF NA TRBJ2-7 NA TRBV11-2
TGTGCCAGCAGCCCCCAGGGGGGGAGGGGGGAAGAGACCCAGTACTTC CASSPQGGRGEETQYF NA TRBJ2-5 NA TRBV7-2
TGTGCCAGCAGCTTAGAAGGGACATTAAACAATGAGCAGTTCTTC CASSLEGTLNNEQFF once TRBJ2-1 NA TRBV7-9
TGTGCCAGCAGTTACGCTGGCGGGCGTCCCTACGAGCAGTACTTC CASSYAGGRPYEQYF NA TRBJ2-7 NA TRBV6-5
TGCGCCAGCAGCCAAGATGGGGTCCGAGGTCCCGAGCAGTACTTC CASSQDGVRGPEQYF NA TRBJ2-7 NA TRBV4-1
TGTGCCAGCAGTTACACGGGGGCGTTTCAGCCCCAGCATTTT CASSYTGAFQPQHF NA TRBJ1-5 NA TRBV6-2/TRBV6-3
TGTGCCAGCAGCCCGGGACAGGGTCGCTCACCCCTCCACTTT CASSPGQGRSPLHF NA TRBJ1-6 TRBD1 TRBV13
TGTGCTAGTGGCCGGGGACAGCCCGCAAAGCAGTACTTC CASGRGQPAKQYF NA TRBJ2-7 TRBD1 TRBV12-5
TGTGCCACCAGTGGGGGGGTGAACACTGAAGCTTTCTTT CATSGGVNTEAFF NA TRBJ1-1 NA TRBV24-1
TGCGCCAGCAGCCCCGCTACAGGGGGCGCATACCAGCCCCAGCATTTT CASSPATGGAYQPQHF NA TRBJ1-5 TRBD1 TRBV4-3
TGTGCCAGCAGTGTGGGGGCCACCACAGATACGCAGTATTTT CASSVGATTDTQYF NA TRBJ2-3 NA TRBV6-4
TGCGCCAGCAGCCACTTCCTGACAGGCTCTGAAGCTTTCTTT CASSHFLTGSEAFF NA TRBJ1-1 NA TRBV4-3